These T cell receptor beta chains were read from a single sample in a study of blood T cell repertoires in COVID-19. Measured with immunoSEQ multiplex PCR; TCRdb has only the in-frame clones, and not every one. The sample comprises some 96,000 clones, around 88% of which are singletons, and 1.5% to 2% rests with the top ten. Sequenced input: peripheral blood. The receptor set was obtained from a man older than 75 with acute or convalescent COVID-19. The CDR3 runs from the conserved cysteine through the conserved F or W. Fields, in order: D gene, J gene, V gene, clone size, CDR3 DNA, CDR3 protein. D genes are given only for firm matches. Only part of the rows carry a size: once, few, many, or a class if the clone is expanded.

d_call: TRBD2
j_call: TRBJ2-5
v_call: TRBV25-1
clone_size: once
cdr3_nt: TGTGCCAGCAGTAAACGGACTAGCGGGAGATGGGAGACCCAGTACTTC
cdr3_aa: CASSKRTSGRWETQYF

d_call: TRBD1
j_call: TRBJ2-7
v_call: TRBV29-1
clone_size: NA
cdr3_nt: TGCAGCGTTAGAACAGGGGTTGGGGAGCAGTACTTC
cdr3_aa: CSVRTGVGEQYF

d_call: TRBD1
j_call: TRBJ2-5
v_call: TRBV24-1
clone_size: once
cdr3_nt: TGTGCCACCAGTGACCCAAGGGGGCTAGAGACCCAGTACTTC
cdr3_aa: CATSDPRGLETQYF

d_call: NA
j_call: TRBJ1-2
v_call: TRBV20-1
clone_size: NA
cdr3_nt: TGCAGTGCTAGAGACAGGGCGGGCTACACCTTC
cdr3_aa: CSARDRAGYTF

d_call: TRBD1
j_call: TRBJ1-6
v_call: TRBV6-6
clone_size: NA
cdr3_nt: TGTGCCAGCAAAGACAGGGTGGGAGATTCACCCCTCCACTTT
cdr3_aa: CASKDRVGDSPLHF

d_call: NA
j_call: TRBJ2-5
v_call: TRBV29-1
clone_size: NA
cdr3_nt: TGCAGCGTAGCAGGACAACTGCGTGGAGAGACCCAGTACTTC
cdr3_aa: CSVAGQLRGETQYF

d_call: NA
j_call: TRBJ2-3
v_call: TRBV7-6
clone_size: NA
cdr3_nt: TGTGCCAGCAGCTTAGGACTAGGAGGCACAGATACGCAGTATTTT
cdr3_aa: CASSLGLGGTDTQYF

d_call: NA
j_call: TRBJ2-7
v_call: TRBV7-2
clone_size: NA
cdr3_nt: TGTGCCAGCAGTGCGGCCCAGCCCCCCTACGAGCAGTACTTC
cdr3_aa: CASSAAQPPYEQYF

d_call: NA
j_call: TRBJ1-6
v_call: TRBV3-1/TRBV3-2
clone_size: NA
cdr3_nt: TGTGCCAGCAGCCAAGACGTTCGGCAGGGTTGGGGATCACCCCTCCACTTT
cdr3_aa: CASSQDVRQGWGSPLHF

d_call: NA
j_call: TRBJ2-3
v_call: TRBV7-2
clone_size: few
cdr3_nt: TGTGCCAGCAGCTTAAGGAGGGCCCCGACTGCTACGCAGTATTTT
cdr3_aa: CASSLRRAPTATQYF

d_call: NA
j_call: TRBJ1-2
v_call: TRBV5-1
clone_size: NA
cdr3_nt: TGCGCCAGCAGCCTAAGACAGGACTATGGCTACACCTTC
cdr3_aa: CASSLRQDYGYTF

d_call: TRBD2
j_call: TRBJ2-1
v_call: TRBV15
clone_size: NA
cdr3_nt: TGTGCCACCAGCAGAGATCAAGCGGGAGCATCCTACAATGAGCAGTTCTTC
cdr3_aa: CATSRDQAGASYNEQFF

d_call: TRBD2
j_call: TRBJ2-1
v_call: TRBV19
clone_size: NA
cdr3_nt: TGTGCCAGTAGTCCCCCAGGGCTAGCGGGAGTCCGAAGCTCCTACAATGAGCAGTTCTTC
cdr3_aa: CASSPPGLAGVRSSYNEQFF

d_call: NA
j_call: TRBJ1-2
v_call: TRBV28
clone_size: NA
cdr3_nt: TGTGCCAGCAGTCCCCCCCGGGTCTATGGCTACACCTTC
cdr3_aa: CASSPPRVYGYTF

d_call: NA
j_call: TRBJ2-3
v_call: TRBV15
clone_size: NA
cdr3_nt: TGTGCCACCAGCAGGGGCCAGATTTTCACAGATACGCAGTATTTT
cdr3_aa: CATSRGQIFTDTQYF

d_call: NA
j_call: TRBJ1-5
v_call: TRBV5-6
clone_size: NA
cdr3_nt: TGTGCCAGCAGCTACGCGAAGATCAATCAGCCCCAGCATTTT
cdr3_aa: CASSYAKINQPQHF

d_call: NA
j_call: TRBJ1-5
v_call: TRBV7-8
clone_size: NA
cdr3_nt: TGTGCCAGCAGCTTCGGGGGAGAAGGGCAGCCCCAGCATTTT
cdr3_aa: CASSFGGEGQPQHF